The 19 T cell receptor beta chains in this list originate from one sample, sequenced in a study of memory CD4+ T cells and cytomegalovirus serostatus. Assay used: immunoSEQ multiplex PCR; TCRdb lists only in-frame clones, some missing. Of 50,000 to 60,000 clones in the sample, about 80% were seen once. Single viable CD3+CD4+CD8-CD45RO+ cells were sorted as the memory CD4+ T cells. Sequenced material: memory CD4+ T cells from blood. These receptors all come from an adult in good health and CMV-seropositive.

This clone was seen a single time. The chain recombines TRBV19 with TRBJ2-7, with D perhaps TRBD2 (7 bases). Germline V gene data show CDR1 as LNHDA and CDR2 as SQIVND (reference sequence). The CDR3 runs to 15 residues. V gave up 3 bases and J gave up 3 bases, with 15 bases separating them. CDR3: CASSIIGGGGYEQYF. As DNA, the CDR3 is TGTGCCAGTAGTATTATCGGCGGGGGCGGCTACGAGCAGTACTTC.

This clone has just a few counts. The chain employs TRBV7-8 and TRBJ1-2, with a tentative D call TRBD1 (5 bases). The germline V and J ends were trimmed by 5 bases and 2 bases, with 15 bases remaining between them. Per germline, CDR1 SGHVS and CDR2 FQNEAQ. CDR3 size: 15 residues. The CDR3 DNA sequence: TGTGCCAGCAGCCTCTCCGGGACCGAAAACTATGGCTACACCTTC. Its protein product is CASSLSGTENYGYTF.

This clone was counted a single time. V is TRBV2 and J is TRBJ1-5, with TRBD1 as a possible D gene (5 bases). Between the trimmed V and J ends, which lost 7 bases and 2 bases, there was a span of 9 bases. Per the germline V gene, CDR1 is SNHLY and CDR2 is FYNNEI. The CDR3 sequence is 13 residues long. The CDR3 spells CASNSRGNQPQHF. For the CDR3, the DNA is TGTGCCAGCAATTCCAGGGGCAATCAGCCCCAGCATTTT.

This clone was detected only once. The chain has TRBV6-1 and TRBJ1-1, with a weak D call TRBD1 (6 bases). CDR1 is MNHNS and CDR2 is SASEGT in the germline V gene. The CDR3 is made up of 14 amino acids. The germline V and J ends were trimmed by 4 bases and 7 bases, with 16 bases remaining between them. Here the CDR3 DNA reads TGTGCCAGCAGTGGAGGGGGGCTCGGCGTTGAAGCTTTCTTT. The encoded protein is CASSGGGLGVEAFF.

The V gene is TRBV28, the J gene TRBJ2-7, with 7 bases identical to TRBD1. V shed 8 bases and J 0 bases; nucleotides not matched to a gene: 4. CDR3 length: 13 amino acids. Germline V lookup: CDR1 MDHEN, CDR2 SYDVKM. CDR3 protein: CASREGASYEQYF. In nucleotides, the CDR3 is TGTGCCAGCCGTGAGGGGGCCTCCTACGAGCAGTACTTC.

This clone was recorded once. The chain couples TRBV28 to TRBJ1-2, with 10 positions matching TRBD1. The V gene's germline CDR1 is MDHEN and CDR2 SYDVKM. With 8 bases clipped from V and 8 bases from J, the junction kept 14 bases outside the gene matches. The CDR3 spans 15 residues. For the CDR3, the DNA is TGTGCCAGCCAGCACCCCCGGGGACAGGGGTACGGCTACACCTTC. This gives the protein CASQHPRGQGYGYTF.

CDR3 region: CASSTLTGYEQYF. The CDR3 DNA is TGTGCCAGTAGTACCCTGACCGGATACGAGCAGTACTTC. The chain links TRBV19 to TRBJ2-7; D is unresolved. V was clipped by 4 bases and J by 4 bases, with 11 bases between them. CDR1 and CDR2 (germline): LNHDA, SQIVND (reference sequence). There are 13 residues in the CDR3. The full variable domain, rest sourced from reference TRBV19 and TRBJ2-7, is DGGITQSPKYLFRKEGQNVTLSCEQNLNHDAMYWYRQDPGQGLRLIYYSQIVNDFQKGDIAEGYSVSREKKESFPLTVTSAQKNPTAFYLCASSTLTGYEQYFGPGTRLTVT.

The chain's CDR3 is CASSRRGSEYEQYF. The DNA for the CDR3 is TGTGCCAGCAGCCGCCGGGGTAGCGAGTACGAGCAGTACTTC. The genes are TRBV7-9 and TRBJ2-7; D perhaps matches TRBD2 (5 bases). Germline lookup yields CDR1 SEHNR and CDR2 FQNEAQ (reference sequence). V lost 5 bases to trimming and J lost 4 bases, with 15 bases between them. This CDR3 has 14 residues.

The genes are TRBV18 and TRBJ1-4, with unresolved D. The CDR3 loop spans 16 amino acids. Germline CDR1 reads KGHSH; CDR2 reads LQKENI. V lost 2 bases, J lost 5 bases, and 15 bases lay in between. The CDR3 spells CASSPKMNKLNEKLFF. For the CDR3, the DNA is TGTGCCAGCTCACCAAAGATGAACAAACTAAATGAAAAACTGTTTTTT. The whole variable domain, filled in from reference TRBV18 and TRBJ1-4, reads NAGVMQNPRHLVRRRGQEARLRCSPMKGHSHVYWYRQLPEEGLKFMVYLQKENIIDESGMPKERFSAEFPKEGPSILRIQQVVRGDSAAYFCASSPKMNKLNEKLFFGSGTQLSVL.

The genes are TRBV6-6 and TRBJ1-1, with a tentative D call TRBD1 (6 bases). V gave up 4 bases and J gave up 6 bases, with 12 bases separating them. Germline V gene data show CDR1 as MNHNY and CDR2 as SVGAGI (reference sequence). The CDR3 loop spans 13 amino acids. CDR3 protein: CASSSRGEAEAFF. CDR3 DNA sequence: TGTGCCAGCAGTTCCAGGGGTGAGGCTGAAGCTTTCTTT.

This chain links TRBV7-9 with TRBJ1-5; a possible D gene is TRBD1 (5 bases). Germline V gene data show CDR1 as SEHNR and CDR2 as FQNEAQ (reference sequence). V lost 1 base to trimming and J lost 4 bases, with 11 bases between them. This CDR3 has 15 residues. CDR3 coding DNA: TGTGCCAGCAGCTTAGGGTCGGGGGGGAATCAGCCCCAGCATTTT. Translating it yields CASSLGSGGNQPQHF. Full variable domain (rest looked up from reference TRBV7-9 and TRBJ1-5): DTGVSQNPRHKITKRGQNVTFRCDPISEHNRLYWYRQTLGQGPEFLTYFQNEAQLEKSRLLSDRFSAERPKGSFSTLEIQRTEQGDSAMYLCASSLGSGGNQPQHFGDGTRLSIL.

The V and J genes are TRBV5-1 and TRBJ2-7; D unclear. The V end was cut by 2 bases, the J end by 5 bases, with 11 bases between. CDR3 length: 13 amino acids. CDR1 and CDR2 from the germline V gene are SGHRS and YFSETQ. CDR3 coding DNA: TGCGCCAGCAGCTTTGGCGGCGTCGACGAGCAGTACTTC. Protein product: CASSFGGVDEQYF.

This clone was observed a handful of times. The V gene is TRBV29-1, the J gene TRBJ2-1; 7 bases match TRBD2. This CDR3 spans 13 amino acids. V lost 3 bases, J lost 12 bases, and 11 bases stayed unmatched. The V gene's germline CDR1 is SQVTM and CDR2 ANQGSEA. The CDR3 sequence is CSVDLSGGVRQFF. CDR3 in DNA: TGCAGCGTTGATCTTTCGGGGGGTGTACGGCAGTTCTTC.

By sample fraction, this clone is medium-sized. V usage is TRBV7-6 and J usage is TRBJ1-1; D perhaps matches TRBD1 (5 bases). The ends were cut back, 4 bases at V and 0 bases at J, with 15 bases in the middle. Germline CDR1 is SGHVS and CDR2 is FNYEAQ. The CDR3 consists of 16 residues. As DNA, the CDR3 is TGTGCCAGCAGCTCACGATCGGGACTCATGAACACTGAAGCTTTCTTT. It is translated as CASSSRSGLMNTEAFF.

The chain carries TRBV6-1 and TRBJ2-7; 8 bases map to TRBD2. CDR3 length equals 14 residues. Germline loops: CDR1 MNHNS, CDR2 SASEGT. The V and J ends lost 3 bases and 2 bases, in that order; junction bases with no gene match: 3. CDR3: CASSDSGDTYEQYF. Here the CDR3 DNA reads TGTGCCAGCAGTGATAGCGGGGATACCTACGAGCAGTACTTC.

The chain's CDR3 is CASSLEPSMNTEAFF. The CDR3 region has the DNA TGTGCCAGCAGCTTGGAACCCAGCATGAACACTGAAGCTTTCTTT. The chain combines TRBV5-5 with TRBJ1-1; D is uncertain. Trimming cost V 0 bases and J 0 bases, with 9 bases left between them. The CDR3 has 15 residues. The germline CDR1 and CDR2 sequences are SGHKS and YYEKEE (reference sequence).

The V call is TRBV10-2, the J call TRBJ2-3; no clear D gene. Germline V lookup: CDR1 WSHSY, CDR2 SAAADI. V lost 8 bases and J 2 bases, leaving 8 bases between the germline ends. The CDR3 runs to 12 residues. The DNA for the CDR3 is TGCGCCAGCTCGGCTACCACAGATACGCAGTATTTT. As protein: CASSATTDTQYF.

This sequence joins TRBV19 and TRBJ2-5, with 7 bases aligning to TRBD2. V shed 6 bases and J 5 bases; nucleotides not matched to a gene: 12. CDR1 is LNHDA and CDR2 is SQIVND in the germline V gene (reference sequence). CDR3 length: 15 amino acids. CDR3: CASRRAGKRWETQYF. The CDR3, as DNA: TGTGCCAGTAGGAGAGCGGGGAAACGGTGGGAGACCCAGTACTTC.

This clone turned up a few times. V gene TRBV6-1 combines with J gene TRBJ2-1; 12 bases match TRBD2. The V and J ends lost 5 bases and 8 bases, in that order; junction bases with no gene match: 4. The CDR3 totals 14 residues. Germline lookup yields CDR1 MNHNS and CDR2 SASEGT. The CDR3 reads CASSPSGGGYEQFF. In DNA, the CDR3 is TGTGCCAGCAGTCCTAGCGGGGGGGGGTATGAGCAGTTCTTC.